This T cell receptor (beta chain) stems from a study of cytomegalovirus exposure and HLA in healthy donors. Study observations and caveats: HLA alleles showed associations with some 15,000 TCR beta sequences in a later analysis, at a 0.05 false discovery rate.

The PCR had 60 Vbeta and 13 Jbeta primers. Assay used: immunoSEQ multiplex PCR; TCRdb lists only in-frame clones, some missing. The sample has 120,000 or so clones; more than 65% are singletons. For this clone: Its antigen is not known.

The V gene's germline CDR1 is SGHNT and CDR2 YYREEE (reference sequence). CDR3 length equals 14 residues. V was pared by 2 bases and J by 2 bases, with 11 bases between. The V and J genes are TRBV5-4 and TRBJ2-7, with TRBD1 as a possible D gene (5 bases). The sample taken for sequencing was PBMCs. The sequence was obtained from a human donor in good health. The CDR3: CASSFRGSPYEQYF. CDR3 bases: TGTGCCAGCAGCTTTAGGGGCAGTCCCTACGAGCAGTACTTC.